This T cell receptor (beta chain) was sequenced for a study of shared clonotypes between healthy human individuals. Study-level findings and limits: An effect of sequencing depth on clonotype sharing among donors was expected.

The authors distributed each subset's genomic DNA evenly over several immunoSEQ plates. Using immunoSEQ multiplex PCR, the repertoire was profiled, and TCRdb retains in-frame clones only, with some absent. The sample shows millions of clones, approximately 95% of them seen only once. As for this clone: The target antigen is unknown.

Trimming took 7 bases from V and 5 from J; bases not matched to a gene: 10. The CDR3 is made up of 14 amino acids. Per germline, CDR1 MDHEN and CDR2 SYDVKM. The sequencing input was naive CD4+ T cells from PBMCs. Subset: CD45RA+ positively selected. This sequence was found in a man aged 18 to 30 in good health. Some clones in this sample may be carry-over from other donors' samples. The chain is built from TRBV28 and TRBJ2-5, with 7 positions matching TRBD2. The CDR3 nucleotides read TGTGCCAGCAAAGAGGGAGGGGCGCAGGAGACCCAGTACTTC. Residues: CASKEGGAQETQYF.